The next 25 T cell receptor beta chains were all read from a single sample in a study of Ad26.COV2.S vaccination and SARS-CoV-2 variants. The protocol was immunoSEQ multiplex PCR, while the TCRdb copy is restricted to in-frame clones and leaves out a portion. The sample consists of around 350,000 clones, around 84% of them appearing once. The treatment is: approximately 18 received Ad26.COV2.S at low or high dose, single or two shots; about 5 received placebo; per-sample allocation not given. Vaccine and placebo recipients were sampled on day 63 after the first injection. The specimen comprised peripheral blood, sampled in a trial of Ad26.COV2.S vaccine versus placebo. These receptors all come from a person between 18 and 65 years old who received the Ad26.COV2.S COVID-19 vaccine or a placebo.

CDR3 loop: CASSVGLAVNEQFF. The CDR3 nucleotides are TGTGCCAGCAGCGTAGGACTAGCAGTTAATGAGCAGTTCTTC. The V and J genes are TRBV9 and TRBJ2-1; 7 bases are a match to TRBD2. This CDR3 is built from 14 residues. Germline assignment: CDR1 SGDLS and CDR2 YYNGEE. The V gene end was trimmed by 0 bases and the J gene end by 7 bases; junction bases not matched to a gene: 4.

This rearrangement joins TRBV30 to TRBJ1-1; possible D gene TRBD1, 6 bases. The CDR3 has 13 residues. Trimming removed 7 bases at V and 0 bases at J, with 12 bases between. Germline CDR1 GTSNPN, CDR2 SVGIG (reference sequence). CDR3 sequence (DNA): TGTGCCTACTACAGGGAAATGAACACTGAAGCTTTCTTT. It codes for CAYYREMNTEAFF.

This clone was picked up one time. This chain connects TRBV9 to TRBJ2-7, with 8 bases aligning to TRBD1. Germline CDR1 and CDR2: SGDLS and YYNGEE. CDR3 length: 14 amino acids. Trimming took 4 bases from V and 0 from J; bases not matched to a gene: 3. This chain's CDR3 is CASSRTGPSYEQYF. The CDR3 DNA is TGTGCCAGCAGCCGGACAGGGCCCTCCTACGAGCAGTACTTC.

This clone showed up just once. The chain employs TRBV3-1 (or the pseudogene TRBV3-2) and TRBJ2-3, with TRBD2 matching over 8 bases. V dropped 4 bases and J dropped 1; count of bases not matched to a gene: 10. The CDR3 is 17 amino acids. Germline lookup yields CDR1 LGHDT and CDR2 YNNKEL (reference sequence). The CDR3 loop reads CASSRGQATSGTDTQYF. CDR3 bases: TGTGCCAGCAGCCGGGGGCAGGCGACTAGCGGCACAGATACGCAGTATTTT.

This clone was seen only a few times. This chain links TRBV5-4 with TRBJ2-2, with 8 positions matching TRBD2. The CDR3 has 15 residues. From germline, CDR1 is SGHNT and CDR2 YYREEE (reference sequence). V lost 1 base to trimming and J lost 5 bases; unmatched junction nucleotides: 4. The CDR3 sequence is CASSLTASGTGELFF. CDR3 nucleotides: TGTGCCAGCAGCTTGACAGCTAGCGGGACCGGGGAGCTGTTTTTT. Variable domain in full (rest from reference TRBV5-4 and TRBJ2-2): ETGVTQSPTHLIKTRGQQVTLRCSSQSGHNTVSWYQQALGQGPQFIFQYYREEENGRGNFPPRFSGLQFPNYSSELNVNALELDDSALYLCASSLTASGTGELFFGEGSRLTVL.

The genes are TRBV11-2 and TRBJ1-1; D not resolved. The germline V gene has CDR1 SGHAT and CDR2 FQNNGV. This CDR3 region has 15 residues. The V end lost 5 bases, the J end lost 1 base, and 14 bases lay between the germline ends. CDR3 DNA: TGTGCCAGCAGCGGATGGGCCGGGAGGAACACTGAAGCTTTCTTT. This gives the protein CASSGWAGRNTEAFF.

V and J are TRBV10-1 and TRBJ2-1; D remains ambiguous. The CDR3 totals 13 residues. Germline lookup yields CDR1 WNHNN and CDR2 SYGVQD (reference sequence). Trimming removed 5 bases at V and 4 bases at J, with 9 bases between. This CDR3 is CASSLSEYNEQFF. The CDR3 DNA sequence: TGCGCCAGCAGTCTAAGCGAATACAATGAGCAGTTCTTC.

The rearrangement links TRBV28 to TRBJ2-1, with 7 bases aligning to TRBD1. Germline assignment: CDR1 MDHEN and CDR2 SYDVKM. V was clipped by 4 bases and J by 6 bases; unmatched bases: 9. This CDR3 has 15 amino acids. The CDR3, as DNA: TGTGCCAGCAGTTCGGGACAGATGTTGTTCAATGAGCAGTTCTTC. This gives the protein CASSSGQMLFNEQFF.

The rearrangement uses TRBV27 and TRBJ2-1; the D is unclear. Germline CDR1 reads MNHEY; CDR2 reads SMNVEV (reference sequence). The CDR3 is made up of 15 amino acids. Trimming took 4 bases from V and 0 from J, leaving 10 bases between them. DNA for the CDR3: TGTGCCAGCAGTTATCAACAGTCCTCCTACAATGAGCAGTTCTTC. It translates to CASSYQQSSYNEQFF.

This clone was recorded a few times. The genes are TRBV18 and TRBJ2-7; either TRBD1 or TRBD2 may supply D (6 bases each). V lost 8 bases and J lost 0, with 14 bases in between. There are 14 residues in the CDR3. The germline CDR1 and CDR2 sequences are KGHSH and LQKENI. DNA for the CDR3: TGTGCCAGCGATAAAGGGGGGAACTCCTACGAGCAGTACTTC. Translated, it gives CASDKGGNSYEQYF.

The gene calls are TRBV3-1 (or the pseudogene TRBV3-2) and TRBJ2-1; a weak D match, TRBD1 (5 bases). From germline, CDR1 is LGHDT and CDR2 YNNKEL (reference sequence). V shed 4 bases and J shed 7 bases, with 17 bases lying between them. The CDR3 contains 15 residues. Here the CDR3 reads CASSPGPLGSNEQFF. CDR3 DNA sequence: TGTGCCAGCAGCCCAGGGCCGTTGGGTTCGAATGAGCAGTTCTTC.

CDR3 region: CAWGGTPYEQYF. The DNA for the CDR3 is TGTGCCTGGGGTGGGACACCCTACGAGCAGTACTTC. The chain joins TRBV30 to TRBJ2-7; TRBD1 might be the D (6 bases). CDR3 length: 12 residues. CDR1 is GTSNPN, CDR2 SVGIG, per germline (reference sequence). Trimming took off 5 bases at V and 2 bases at J, with 10 bases between the two ends.

The chain couples TRBV5-4 to TRBJ1-2; 9 bases map to TRBD1. V lost 4 bases to trimming and J lost 6 bases; unmatched junction nucleotides: 13. CDR3 size: 16 residues. The germline gives CDR1 SGHNT, CDR2 YYREEE (reference sequence). The CDR3 bases are TGTGCCAGCAGCCCGGGACAGGGAGTATCGTTGGATGGCTACACCTTC. Translated: CASSPGQGVSLDGYTF.

The chain joins TRBV6-2 or TRBV6-3 to TRBJ1-1; no firm D call. Trimming removed 2 bases from V and 4 bases from J, with 8 bases in between. Germline loops: CDR1 MNHEY, CDR2 SVGEGT. This CDR3 is built from 13 residues. The CDR3 region has the DNA TGTGCCAGCAGTTACCCAGCCTTCACTGAAGCTTTCTTT. This codes for CASSYPAFTEAFF.

V usage is TRBV6-5 and J usage is TRBJ2-7, with D possibly matching TRBD1 (6 bases). Germline CDR1 is MNHEY and CDR2 is SVGAGI. This CDR3 spans 14 amino acids. V was clipped by 2 bases and J by 6 bases, with 14 bases between them. CDR3 residues: CASSYRDTLGEQYF. CDR3 nucleotide sequence: TGTGCCAGCAGTTACAGGGACACGCTAGGCGAGCAGTACTTC.

This clone was seen only a few times. The chain recombines TRBV7-6 with TRBJ2-1; TRBD2 might be the D (6 bases). The CDR3 sequence is 13 residues long. V was shortened by 5 bases and J by 10 bases, with 15 bases between the two germline ends. In germline, CDR1 is SGHVS, CDR2 FNYEAQ. CDR3 sequence reads: CASSPLGGSEQFF. The CDR3 DNA reads as TGTGCCAGCAGCCCACTCGGGGGAAGCGAGCAGTTCTTC.

The gene calls are TRBV18 and TRBJ2-5; D call uncertain. From germline, CDR1 is KGHSH and CDR2 LQKENI. The CDR3 sequence is 13 residues long. V was cut by 4 bases and J by 3 bases, with 9 bases left in between. CDR3 bases: TGTGCCAGCTCACGATTCACGAAAGAGACCCAGTACTTC. Amino acids: CASSRFTKETQYF.

The chain couples TRBV5-1 to TRBJ2-3, with D possibly matching TRBD1 (6 bases). The V gene's germline CDR1 is SGHRS and CDR2 YFSETQ. V lost 3 bases to trimming and J lost 0 bases, with 11 bases between them. The CDR3 consists of 15 residues. The CDR3 bases are TGCGCCAGCAGCTACTCAGGGACAAGCACAGATACGCAGTATTTT. This encodes CASSYSGTSTDTQYF.

This chain uses TRBV18 with TRBJ2-2, with 7 positions matching TRBD1. Germline V CDR1 and CDR2: KGHSH, LQKENI. The CDR3 covers 16 residues. After removal of 2 bases from V and 2 bases from J, the junction contained 5 bases not matched to a gene. The CDR3, as DNA: TGTGCCAGCTCACCAACAGGGGCCTTTAACACCGGGGAGCTGTTTTTT. It is translated as CASSPTGAFNTGELFF.

This sequence joins TRBV25-1 and TRBJ2-3; 7 bases map to TRBD1. The CDR3 runs 15 residues. Germline V gives CDR1 MGHDK, CDR2 SYGVNS. After removal of 7 bases from V and 6 bases from J, the junction contained 13 bases not matched to a gene. The CDR3 sequence: CASNPRQGAPDTQYF. The CDR3 nucleotides read TGTGCCAGCAACCCCCGACAGGGAGCCCCGGATACGCAGTATTTT.

The chain couples TRBV30 to TRBJ1-3; D uncertain. Trimming took off 1 base at V and 0 bases at J, with 7 bases between the two ends. CDR3 length: 14 amino acids. The germline gives CDR1 GTSNPN, CDR2 SVGIG (reference sequence). In DNA, the CDR3 is TGTGCCTGGAGTGACGGATCCTCTGGAAACACCATATATTTT. Its protein is CAWSDGSSGNTIYF.

The sample holds one count of this clone. The chain links TRBV19 to TRBJ1-2; D gene unclear. CDR3 length: 11 residues. The germline gives CDR1 LNHDA, CDR2 SQIVND (reference sequence). The ends were cut back, 4 bases at V and 5 bases at J, with 5 bases in the middle. The CDR3 sequence is CASSNGYGYTF. CDR3 DNA: TGTGCCAGTAGTAACGGGTATGGCTACACCTTC.

V gene TRBV5-6 combines with J gene TRBJ2-4; D might be TRBD1 or TRBD2, each matching 5 bases. Trimming took 0 bases from V and 3 from J, leaving 13 bases between them. Germline V lookup: CDR1 SGHDT, CDR2 YYEEEE. CDR3 length: 16 residues. Written as DNA, the CDR3 is TGTGCCAGCAGCTTGGACCAGGGAGAGGGCAAAAACATTCAGTACTTC. Its translation is CASSLDQGEGKNIQYF.

V usage is TRBV27 and J usage is TRBJ2-7, with 7 bases matching TRBD1. This CDR3 has 15 amino acids. Germline lookup yields CDR1 MNHEY and CDR2 SMNVEV (reference sequence). V gave up 2 bases and J gave up 4 bases; unmatched junction bases: 8. CDR3 in DNA: TGTGCCAGCAGTTTACGAGGGACAGCCTATTACGAGCAGTACTTC. Translation: CASSLRGTAYYEQYF.

The V call is TRBV19, the J call TRBJ1-4; 11 bases agree with TRBD1. Germline-derived CDR1 and CDR2 are LNHDA and SQIVND (reference sequence). V lost 5 bases and J lost 8; bases outside the gene matches: 13. The CDR3 spans 17 residues. CDR3 sequence (DNA): TGTGCCAGTAGTCCCTACTCTCTCCGGGACAGGGGGGAAAAACTGTTTTTT. This sequence encodes CASSPYSLRDRGEKLFF.